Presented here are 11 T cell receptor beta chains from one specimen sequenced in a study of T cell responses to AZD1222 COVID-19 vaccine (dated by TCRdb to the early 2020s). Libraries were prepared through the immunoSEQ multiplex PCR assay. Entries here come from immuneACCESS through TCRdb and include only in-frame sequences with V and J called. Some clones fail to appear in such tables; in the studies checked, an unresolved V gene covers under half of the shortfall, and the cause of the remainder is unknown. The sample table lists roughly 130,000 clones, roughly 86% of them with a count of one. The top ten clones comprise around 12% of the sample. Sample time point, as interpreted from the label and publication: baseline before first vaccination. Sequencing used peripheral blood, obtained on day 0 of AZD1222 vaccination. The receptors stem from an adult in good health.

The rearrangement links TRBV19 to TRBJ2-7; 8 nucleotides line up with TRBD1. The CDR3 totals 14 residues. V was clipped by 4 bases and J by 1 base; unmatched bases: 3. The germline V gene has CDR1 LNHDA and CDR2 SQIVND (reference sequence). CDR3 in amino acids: CASSNTGGSYEQYF. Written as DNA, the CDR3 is TGTGCCAGTAGTAATACAGGGGGGTCCTACGAGCAGTACTTC.

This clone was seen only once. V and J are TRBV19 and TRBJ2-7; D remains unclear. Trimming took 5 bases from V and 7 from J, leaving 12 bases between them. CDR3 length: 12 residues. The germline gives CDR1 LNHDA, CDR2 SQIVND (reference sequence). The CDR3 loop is CASSLQVGEQYF. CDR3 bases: TGTGCCAGTAGTCTTCAGGTGGGAGAGCAGTACTTC.

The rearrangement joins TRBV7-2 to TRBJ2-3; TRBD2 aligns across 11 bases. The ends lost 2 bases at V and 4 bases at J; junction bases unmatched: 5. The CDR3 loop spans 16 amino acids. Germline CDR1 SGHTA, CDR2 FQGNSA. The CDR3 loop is CASSLTSGGAADTQYF. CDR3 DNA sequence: TGTGCCAGCAGCTTAACTAGCGGGGGCGCGGCAGATACGCAGTATTTT.

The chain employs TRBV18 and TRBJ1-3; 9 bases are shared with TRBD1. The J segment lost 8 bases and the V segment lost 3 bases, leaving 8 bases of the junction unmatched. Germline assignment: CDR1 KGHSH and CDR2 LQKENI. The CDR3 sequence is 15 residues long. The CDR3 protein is CASSPAGTGIDTIYF. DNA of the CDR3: TGTGCCAGCTCACCTGCCGGGACAGGGATAGACACCATATATTTT.

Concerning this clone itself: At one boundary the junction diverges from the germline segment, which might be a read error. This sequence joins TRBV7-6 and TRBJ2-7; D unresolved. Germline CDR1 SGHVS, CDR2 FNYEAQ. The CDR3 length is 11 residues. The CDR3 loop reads CASGFGREQYF. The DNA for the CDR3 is TGTGCCAGCGGCTTCGGGCGGGAGCAGTACTTC.

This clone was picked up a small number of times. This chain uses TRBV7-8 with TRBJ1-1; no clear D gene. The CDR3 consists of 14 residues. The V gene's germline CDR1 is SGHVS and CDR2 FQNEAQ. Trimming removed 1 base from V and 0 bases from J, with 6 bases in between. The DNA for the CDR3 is TGTGCCAGCAGCTTAGGACTGATGAACACTGAAGCTTTCTTT. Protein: CASSLGLMNTEAFF.

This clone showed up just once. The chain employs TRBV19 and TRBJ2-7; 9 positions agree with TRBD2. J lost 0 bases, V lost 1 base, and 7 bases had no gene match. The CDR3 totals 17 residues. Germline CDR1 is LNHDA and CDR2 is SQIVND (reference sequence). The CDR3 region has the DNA TGTGCCAGTAGTATAGCGGACGCGGGAGGGAGCTCCTACGAGCAGTACTTC. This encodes CASSIADAGGSSYEQYF.

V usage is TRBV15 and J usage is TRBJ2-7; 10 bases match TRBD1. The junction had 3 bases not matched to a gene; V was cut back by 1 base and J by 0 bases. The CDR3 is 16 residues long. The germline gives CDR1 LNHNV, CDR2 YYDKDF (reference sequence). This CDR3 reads CATSRARTGGSYEQYF. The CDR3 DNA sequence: TGTGCCACCAGCAGAGCAAGGACAGGGGGCTCCTACGAGCAGTACTTC.

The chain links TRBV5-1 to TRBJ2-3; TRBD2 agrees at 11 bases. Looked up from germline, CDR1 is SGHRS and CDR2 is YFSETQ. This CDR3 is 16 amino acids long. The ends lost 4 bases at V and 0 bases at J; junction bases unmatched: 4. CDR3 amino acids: CASSRRTSGSTDTQYF. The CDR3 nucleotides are TGCGCCAGCAGCCGCAGGACTAGCGGGAGCACAGATACGCAGTATTTT.

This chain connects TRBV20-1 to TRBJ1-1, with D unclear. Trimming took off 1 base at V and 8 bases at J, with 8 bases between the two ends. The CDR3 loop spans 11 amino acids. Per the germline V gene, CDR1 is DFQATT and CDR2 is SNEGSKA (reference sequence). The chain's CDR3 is CSARGPREAFF. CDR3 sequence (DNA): TGCAGTGCTAGAGGTCCCCGGGAAGCTTTCTTT.

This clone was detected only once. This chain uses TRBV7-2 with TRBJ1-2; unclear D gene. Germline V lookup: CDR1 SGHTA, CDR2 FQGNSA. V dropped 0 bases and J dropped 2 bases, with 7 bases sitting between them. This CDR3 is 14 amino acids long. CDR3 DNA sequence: TGTGCCAGCAGCTTAGCGCTCGGGAACTATGGCTACACCTTC. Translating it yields CASSLALGNYGYTF.